A selection of T cell receptor beta chains follows, all from one sample in a study of blood T cell repertoires in COVID-19. The method was immunoSEQ multiplex PCR; TCRdb's version includes in-frame clones alone and lacks a portion of them. The sample includes 210,000 or so clones, over 75% of them seen just once. Sequenced sample: PBMCs or T cells enriched from blood (not recorded which). These receptors all stem from a man aged 30 to 45 with acute COVID-19. Each CDR3 is given with its conserved first and last residue. The D gene is left open where the match is weak. Clone sizes are given selectively: once, few, many, or a class where the clone is expanded.

J gene	D gene	clone size	CDR3 length	V gene	CDR3 DNA	CDR3 protein
TRBJ1-5	.	few	14	TRBV6-5	TGTGCCAGCAGAACGGACAGCAGCAATCAGCCCCAGCATTTT	CASRTDSSNQPQHF
TRBJ1-3	.	.	15	TRBV6-1	TGTGCCAGCAGTGAAGGTCCTGTCTCTGGAAACACCATATATTTT	CASSEGPVSGNTIYF
TRBJ2-7	TRBD2	.	15	TRBV4-2	TGTGCCAGCAGCCAAGAATCTAGCGGGAGCTACGAGCAGTACTTC	CASSQESSGSYEQYF
TRBJ2-7	TRBD1	.	15	TRBV2	TGTGCCAGCAGGCCGGGACAGGGAAATTCCTACGAGCAGTACTTC	CASRPGQGNSYEQYF
TRBJ1-6	TRBD1	.	14	TRBV5-1	TGCGCCAGCAGCTTGTCAGGGGGCGAATCACCCCTCCACTTT	CASSLSGGESPLHF
TRBJ1-3	.	once	14	TRBV6-5	TGTGCCAGCAGACGGGACTCCCCTGGAAACACCATATATTTT	CASRRDSPGNTIYF
TRBJ2-3	TRBD2	.	15	TRBV3-1/TRBV3-2	TGTGCCAGCAGCCCGGATGTAGCGGGGGGCGATACGCAGTATTTT	CASSPDVAGGDTQYF
TRBJ2-5	TRBD2	.	14	TRBV13	TGTGCCAGCAGCTCGCGGGGGTACGAAGAGACCCAGTACTTC	CASSSRGYEETQYF
TRBJ1-2	.	.	16	TRBV7-2	TGTGCCAGCAGCTTAGATAGGCGGGGGGATAGTCGGGGCTACACCTTC	CASSLDRRGDSRGYTF
TRBJ1-1	.	.	14	TRBV5-1	TGCGCCAGCAGCCCCGAAGCGGGGCTGGTTGAAGCTTTCTTT	CASSPEAGLVEAFF
TRBJ2-1	TRBD1	.	16	TRBV9	TGTGCCAGCAGCTTTCACCGGGACAGGGGGTTTTATGAGCAGTTCTTC	CASSFHRDRGFYEQFF
TRBJ1-6	.	few	13	TRBV19	TGTGCCAGTAGTCCAAATAATCAGGGTACCCTCCACTTT	CASSPNNQGTLHF
TRBJ1-2	.	.	13	TRBV6-5	TGTGCCAGCAGTTACGAGGGTTTTCGTGGCTACACCTTC	CASSYEGFRGYTF
TRBJ2-7	TRBD1	.	15	TRBV6-1	TGTGCCAGCAGTGAGAGGGGGACAGTCCTCTACGAGCAGTACTTC	CASSERGTVLYEQYF
TRBJ1-2	TRBD1	.	15	TRBV19	TGTGCCAGTAGTGCTGGAACAGGGGTAGGGAGTGGCTACACCTTC	CASSAGTGVGSGYTF
TRBJ2-1	TRBD2	.	16	TRBV5-6	TGTGCCAGCAGCTTGACTAGCGGGGGAACCTACAATGAGCAGTTCTTC	CASSLTSGGTYNEQFF
TRBJ2-5	.	once	16	TRBV27	TGTGCCAGCAGGCCTCTCGGGATGGGCCACCAAGAGACCCAGTACTTC	CASRPLGMGHQETQYF
TRBJ2-3	TRBD2	once	16	TRBV7-3	TGTGCCAGCAGCTTAGGGGCTAGCGGGGGCACAGATACGCAGTATTTT	CASSLGASGGTDTQYF
TRBJ2-2	.	.	12	TRBV7-9	TGTGCCAAAAAAGAGGGCCCCGGGGAGCTGTTTTTT	CAKKEGPGELFF
TRBJ2-7	TRBD1	.	15	TRBV7-9	TGTGCCAGCAGCTCCGGGACAGTCTTTTCCTACGAGCAGTACTTC	CASSSGTVFSYEQYF
TRBJ2-1	.	.	14	TRBV27	TGTGCCAGCAGTTCCGGGACTGGATACAATGAGCAGTTCTTC	CASSSGTGYNEQFF
TRBJ2-2	TRBD2	.	19	TRBV4-1	TGCGCCAGCAGCCAAGATGGGCCGGGGGGCCTAGCGGGCACCGGGGAGCTGTTTTTT	CASSQDGPGGLAGTGELFF
TRBJ1-4	TRBD1	.	15	TRBV19	TGTGCCACCAGGGACAGGCCCACAACTAATGAAAAACTGTTTTTT	CATRDRPTTNEKLFF
TRBJ2-7	.	once	12	TRBV6-6	TGTGCCAGCAGTTATACCGGGGACGAGCAGTACTTC	CASSYTGDEQYF
TRBJ1-1	.	.	14	TRBV6-5	TGTGCCAGCAGTCTGGACAGTGTCGTTACTGAAGCTTTCTTT	CASSLDSVVTEAFF
TRBJ1-5	TRBD1	.	15	TRBV4-1	TGCGCCAGCAGCCAAGGGCCAGGGGGAGATCAGCCCCAGCATTTT	CASSQGPGGDQPQHF
TRBJ1-1	.	.	14	TRBV27	TGTGCCAGCAGTTTTTACCCGACAGTCGCTGAAGCTTTCTTT	CASSFYPTVAEAFF
TRBJ2-1	.	.	14	TRBV9	TGTGCCAGCAGCGTAGGGGTATGGGAGAATGAGCAGTTCTTC	CASSVGVWENEQFF
TRBJ1-6	TRBD1	.	14	TRBV2	TGTGCCAGCAGCCGGGACAGGGTACGGTCACCCCTCCACTTT	CASSRDRVRSPLHF
TRBJ2-3	TRBD2	.	16	TRBV7-7	TGTGCCAGCAGCCCCGGACTAGCGGGGGGGATATACGCGCAGTATTTT	CASSPGLAGGIYAQYF